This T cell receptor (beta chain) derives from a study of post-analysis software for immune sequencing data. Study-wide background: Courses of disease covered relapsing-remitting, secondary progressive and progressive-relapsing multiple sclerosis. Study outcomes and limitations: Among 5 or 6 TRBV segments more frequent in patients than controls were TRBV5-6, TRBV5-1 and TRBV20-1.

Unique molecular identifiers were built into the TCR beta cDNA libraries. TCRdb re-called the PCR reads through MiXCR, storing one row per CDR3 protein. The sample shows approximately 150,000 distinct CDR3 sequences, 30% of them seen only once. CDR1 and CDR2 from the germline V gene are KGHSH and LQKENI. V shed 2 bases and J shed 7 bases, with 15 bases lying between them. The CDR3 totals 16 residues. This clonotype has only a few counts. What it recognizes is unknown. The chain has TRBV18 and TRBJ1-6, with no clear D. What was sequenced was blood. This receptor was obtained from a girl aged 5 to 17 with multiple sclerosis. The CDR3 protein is CASSPLESGRNSPLHF. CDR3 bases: TGTGCCAGCTCACCATTGGAGTCTGGGAGGAATTCACCCCTCCACTTT.